This section outlines one T cell receptor (beta chain) sequence together with its context. These data come from a study of blood T cell repertoires in COVID-19. Repertoires were generated with immunoSEQ multiplex PCR, while TCRdb's copy carries only in-frame clones and drops some. This table holds a few hundred thousand clones, more than 80% found once. Germline values: CDR1 GTSNPN, CDR2 SVGIG (reference sequence). This CDR3 has 13 amino acids. The V gene end was trimmed by 3 bases and the J gene end by 0 bases; junction bases not matched to a gene: 1. Source material: PBMCs or T cells enriched from blood (not recorded which). This receptor was taken from a man aged 40-49 years who had recovered from COVID-19. The V call is TRBV30, the J call TRBJ1-2, with 7 positions matching TRBD1. The DNA for the CDR3 is TGTGCCTGGAGCGGACAGGCTAACTATGGCTACACCTTC. Translation: CAWSGQANYGYTF.